Each of the 16 T cell receptor beta chains below was sequenced from the same sample in a study of blood T cell repertoires in COVID-19. The protocol was immunoSEQ multiplex PCR, while the TCRdb copy is restricted to in-frame clones and leaves out a portion. The table lists about 88,000 clones, about 88% of them singletons. Sequenced material: peripheral blood. All receptors derive from a woman of 80 years or more with acute or convalescent COVID-19.

V gene TRBV30 combines with J gene TRBJ1-1; TRBD1 matches at 7 bases. CDR1 and CDR2 from the germline V gene are GTSNPN and SVGIG (reference sequence). The CDR3 is made up of 11 amino acids. The V and J ends lost 5 bases and 6 bases, in that order; junction bases with no gene match: 3. CDR3 loop: CAWLQGAEAFF. DNA for the CDR3: TGTGCCTGGCTCCAGGGGGCTGAAGCTTTCTTT.

The chain uses TRBV14 and TRBJ1-2; no reliable D call. Trimming shortened V by 4 bases and J by 2 bases, and 11 bases separated the two germline ends. The CDR3 runs 14 residues. The germline V gene has CDR1 SGHDN and CDR2 FVKESK. This CDR3 reads CASSPVTRNYGYTF. In nucleotides, the CDR3 is TGTGCCAGCAGCCCTGTGACAAGAAACTATGGCTACACCTTC. The full variable domain, with the rest looked up from reference TRBV14 and TRBJ1-2, is EAGVTQFPSHSVIEKGQTVTLRCDPISGHDNLYWYRRVMGKEIKFLLHFVKESKQDESGMPNNRFLAERTGGTYSTLKVQPAELEDSGVYFCASSPVTRNYGYTFGSGTRLTVV.

The J gene is TRBJ2-1, the V gene TRBV28; weak D call: TRBD2 (5 bases). The germline V gene has CDR1 MDHEN and CDR2 SYDVKM. The CDR3 extends over 15 amino acids. V was trimmed by 2 bases and J by 5 bases, leaving 13 bases between them. CDR3 nucleotides: TGTGCCAGCAGTTTAGTTAGCGAGGTAAACAATGAGCAGTTCTTC. Translating gives CASSLVSEVNNEQFF.

The rearrangement joins TRBV5-1 to TRBJ2-4; no clear D. The V end was cut by 0 bases, the J end by 6 bases, with 10 bases between. CDR3 length: 14 amino acids. Per the germline V gene, CDR1 is SGHRS and CDR2 is YFSETQ. The CDR3 reads CASSLDYRSNIQYF. DNA for the CDR3: TGCGCCAGCAGCTTGGACTACCGGTCAAACATTCAGTACTTC.

This rearrangement joins TRBV3-1 (or the pseudogene TRBV3-2) to TRBJ1-2; D remains unclear. Germline V gene sequence: CDR1 LGHDT, CDR2 YNNKEL (reference sequence). The CDR3 is made up of 14 amino acids. With 0 bases removed from V and 6 bases from J, the gap between germline ends came to 11 bases. The CDR3 is CASSQESFRDGYTF. CDR3 in DNA: TGTGCCAGCAGCCAAGAAAGTTTTCGGGATGGCTACACCTTC.

The gene calls are TRBV24-1 and TRBJ2-2; D possibly corresponds to TRBD1 (6 bases). The CDR3 is 16 amino acids. The V end lost 5 bases, the J end lost 0 bases, and 12 bases lay between the germline ends. Germline V CDR1 and CDR2: KGHDR, SFDVKD. The CDR3 nucleotides are TGTGCCACCAGTGGAGTCGAGGGGGCGAACACCGGGGAGCTGTTTTTT. As protein: CATSGVEGANTGELFF.

The CDR3: CASQGQPNEKLFF. The DNA of the CDR3 is TGTGCCAGCCAGGGGCAACCTAATGAAAAACTGTTTTTT. This chain connects TRBV12-3 or TRBV12-4 to TRBJ1-4; TRBD1 might be the D (6 bases). The V and J ends lost 8 bases and 3 bases respectively, with 10 bases between them. The CDR3 is 13 residues long.

The chain uses TRBV18 and TRBJ2-1, with D possibly TRBD1 on 6 matching bases. The CDR3 covers 13 residues. V lost 3 bases and J 8 bases, leaving 11 bases between the germline ends. Germline V gene lookup returns CDR1 KGHSH and CDR2 LQKENI. CDR3 DNA: TGTGCCAGCTCACCTCAGGGGTTTGATGAGCAGTTCTTC. Translated: CASSPQGFDEQFF. Full variable domain (remainder filled in from reference TRBV18 and TRBJ2-1): NAGVMQNPRHLVRRRGQEARLRCSPMKGHSHVYWYRQLPEEGLKFMVYLQKENIIDESGMPKERFSAEFPKEGPSILRIQQVVRGDSAAYFCASSPQGFDEQFFGPGTRLTVL.

V and J are TRBV7-9 and TRBJ1-2, with D tentatively TRBD1 (5 bases). Trimming left V 5 bases short and J 6 bases short, with 13 bases between. The CDR3 sequence is 13 residues long. Per the germline V gene, CDR1 is SEHNR and CDR2 is FQNEAQ (reference sequence). The CDR3 loop is CASSPTATDGYTF. CDR3 bases: TGTGCCAGCAGCCCGACAGCGACCGATGGCTACACCTTC.

V gene TRBV2 combines with J gene TRBJ1-1; 7 positions match TRBD1. This CDR3 is built from 15 residues. Germline CDR1 is SNHLY and CDR2 is FYNNEI. V lost 11 bases and J lost 1; bases outside the gene matches: 13. CDR3: CAGAKGGFANTEAFF. CDR3 DNA sequence: TGTGCCGGGGCGAAAGGGGGCTTTGCGAACACTGAAGCTTTCTTT.

The V call is TRBV6-6, the J call TRBJ1-1; 11 nucleotides align to TRBD1. With V trimmed by 2 bases and J by 6 bases, 5 bases remained unmatched. The CDR3 runs 15 residues. Germline CDR1 reads MNHNY; CDR2 reads SVGAGI (reference sequence). The CDR3 loop reads CASSYPGTGGSEAFF. CDR3 in DNA: TGTGCCAGCAGTTACCCCGGGACAGGGGGATCTGAAGCTTTCTTT.

This chain uses TRBV6-1 with TRBJ2-2, with D possibly TRBD1 on 6 matching bases. In germline, CDR1 is MNHNS, CDR2 SASEGT. The CDR3 covers 18 residues. The germline V and J ends were trimmed by 3 bases and 1 base, with 18 bases remaining between them. Written as DNA, the CDR3 is TGTGCCAGCAGTGAGATGAGGACAGCCCGAGGGAACACCGGGGAGCTGTTTTTT. Amino acids: CASSEMRTARGNTGELFF.

The chain is built from TRBV10-3 and TRBJ1-1; 8 bases line up with TRBD1. Germline V gene lookup returns CDR1 ENHRY and CDR2 SYGVKD. The ends lost 10 bases at V and 0 bases at J; junction bases unmatched: 7. This CDR3 spans 14 amino acids. CDR3 amino acids: CASRDRQMNTEAFF. CDR3 in DNA: TGTGCCAGTCGGGACAGGCAGATGAACACTGAAGCTTTCTTT.

The genes are TRBV7-8 and TRBJ1-4; D ambiguous. The germline CDR1 and CDR2 sequences are SGHVS and FQNEAQ. This CDR3 has 15 residues. V lost 0 bases to trimming and J lost 5 bases, with 10 bases between them. This chain's CDR3 is CASSLAHPGNEKLFF. CDR3 in DNA: TGTGCCAGCAGCTTAGCACACCCGGGGAATGAAAAACTGTTTTTT.

The DNA of the CDR3 is TGTGCCAGCAGCTCCCCGGGGGGAAGGGAGACCCAGTACTTC. Encoded protein: CASSSPGGRETQYF. The V and J genes are TRBV5-4 and TRBJ2-5; the match to TRBD2 covers 7 bases. Germline assignment: CDR1 SGHNT and CDR2 YYREEE (reference sequence). Trimming removed 3 bases from V and 5 bases from J; junction bases left unmatched: 7. The CDR3 extends over 14 amino acids.

The chain uses TRBV3-1 (or the pseudogene TRBV3-2) and TRBJ1-4, with 8 bases fitting TRBD1. Germline assignment: CDR1 LGHDT and CDR2 YNNKEL (reference sequence). V shed 6 bases and J 10 bases; nucleotides not matched to a gene: 13. The CDR3 is 15 residues long. The CDR3 DNA is TGTGCCAGCAGTCACCCCGGACAGGGTGTTGGAAAACTGTTTTTT. Translating it yields CASSHPGQGVGKLFF.